These T cell receptor beta chains were read from a single sample in a study of T cells in Graves' hyperthyroidism and ophthalmopathy. TCRdb passed the multiplex PCR reads through MiXCR, listing each CDR3 protein once. The sample lists fewer than 650,000 distinct CDR3 sequences; roughly 13% were seen once. Sequenced: blood. The source of these receptors is a woman in her twenties or thirties with Graves' hyperthyroidism that later progressed to Graves' ophthalmopathy. Each CDR3 is given with its conserved first and last residue. A D gene is named only where the DNA matches it firmly. Rows give clone size only sometimes, using once, few, many, or a class for an expanded clone.

j_call,clone_size,d_call,v_call,cdr3_aa,cdr3_nt
TRBJ1-2,few,.,TRBV30,CAWSAVAPHNYGYTF,TGTGCCTGGAGTGCTGTGGCGCCCCATAACTATGGCTACACCTTC
TRBJ2-6,many,.,TRBV6-1,CASSENEGWIRISDSGANVLTF,TGTGCCAGCAGTGAGAACGAGGGTTGGATCCGAATCTCGGACTCTGGGGCCAACGTCCTGACTTTC
TRBJ2-2,.,.,TRBV5-1,CASSFGSGNTGELFF,TGCGCCAGCAGCTTTGGTAGCGGGAACACCGGGGAGCTGTTTTTT
TRBJ2-4,few,.,TRBV5-1,CASSLAEGSKNIQYF,TGCGCCAGCAGCTTGGCCGAGGGCTCCAAAAACATTCAGTACTTC
TRBJ2-1,many,.,TRBV24-1,CATSDWGRSYNEQFF,TGTGCCACCAGTGATTGGGGGCGCTCCTACAATGAGCAGTTCTTC
TRBJ2-1,many,.,TRBV2,CASRPGHDNEQFF,TGTGCCAGCAGACCGGGACACGATAATGAGCAGTTCTTC
TRBJ2-1,many,.,TRBV5-5,CASSFGKGGNEQFF,TGTGCCAGCAGCTTCGGGAAAGGAGGAAATGAGCAGTTCTTC
TRBJ2-2,many,.,TRBV5-1,CASSLALGTGELFF,TGTGCCAGCAGCTTAGCGCTCGGGACCGGGGAGCTGTTTTTT
TRBJ2-7,.,.,TRBV4-3,CASSQAHPGGTYRYEQYF,TGCGCCAGCAGCCAAGCCCACCCAGGGGGGACCTACCGCTACGAGCAGTACTTC
TRBJ2-1,many,TRBD2,TRBV7-3,CASSLLAGGDNEQFF,TGTGCCAGCAGCTTATTAGCGGGAGGGGACAATGAGCAGTTCTTC
TRBJ2-1,many,TRBD2,TRBV12-3/TRBV12-4,CASSFLRLAGALGYNEQFF,TGTGCCAGCAGTTTTCTCAGACTAGCGGGAGCTTTGGGTTACAATGAGCAGTTCTTC
TRBJ1-5,many,.,TRBV12-3/TRBV12-4,CASSFGRKNQPQHF,TGTGCCAGCAGTTTCGGCAGGAAAAATCAGCCCCAGCATTTT
TRBJ2-1,many,TRBD2,TRBV6-1,CASSSSSGTYNEQFF,TGTGCCAGCAGTAGCTCTAGCGGGACCTACAATGAGCAGTTCTTC
TRBJ1-6,.,.,TRBV6-4,CASSGGVGSPLHF,TGTGCCAGCAGTGGGGGGGTAGGTTCACCCCTCCACTTT
TRBJ2-1,.,.,TRBV18,CASSPGHYREFF,TGTGCCAGCTCACCTGGACACTATCGAGAGTTCTTC
TRBJ2-1,.,.,TRBV18,CASSPPTAGGKFF,TGTGCCAGCTCACCACCGACGGCGGGTGGGAAGTTCTTC
TRBJ2-7,many,.,TRBV29-1,CSVEGNEYEQYF,TGCAGCGTTGAAGGGAACGAGTACGAGCAGTACTTC
TRBJ1-1,.,.,TRBV4-3,CASSQEGFGAMNTEAFF,TGCGCCAGCAGCCAAGAGGGGTTTGGGGCCATGAACACTGAAGCTTTCTTT
TRBJ2-2,.,TRBD2,TRBV7-9,CASSLGPSGLAGEFLTGELLF,TGTGCCAGCAGCTTAGGGCCCTCGGGACTAGCGGGAGAATTCTTGACCGGGGAGCTGCTTTTT
TRBJ2-1,many,.,TRBV7-3,CASSRDFDYSYNEQFF,TGTGCCAGCAGCAGGGACTTCGACTACTCCTACAATGAGCAGTTCTTC
TRBJ1-1,many,.,TRBV11-3,CASSLQGSGWNHTEAFF,TGTGCCAGCAGCTTACAGGGGTCAGGGTGGAACCACACTGAAGCTTTCTTT
TRBJ1-4,many,.,TRBV3-1,CASSQDLEKLFF,TGTGCCAGCAGCCAAGATCTGGAAAAACTGTTTTTT
TRBJ2-7,many,TRBD1,TRBV2,CASDLGQGNEQYF,TGTGCCAGCGACCTTGGACAGGGGAACGAGCAGTACTTC
TRBJ2-7,.,.,TRBV24-1,CATSDFGGERQYF,TGTGCCACCAGTGATTTTGGAGGGGAACGGCAGTACTTC
TRBJ2-1,few,TRBD2,TRBV20-1,CSAPPGLAGYNEQFF,TGCAGTGCGCCCCCGGGACTAGCGGGGTACAATGAGCAGTTCTTC
TRBJ2-2,.,TRBD1,TRBV18,CTSSSPGQVRAGELFF,TGTACCAGCTCATCGCCGGGACAGGTTCGCGCCGGGGAGCTGTTTTTT
TRBJ2-7,few,TRBD2,TRBV7-8,CASSLMASGRAYEQYF,TGTGCCAGCAGCTTAATGGCGAGCGGGAGGGCCTACGAGCAGTACTTC
TRBJ2-7,many,.,TRBV7-9,CASSLGIAEQYF,TGTGCCAGCAGCTTAGGGATTGCCGAGCAGTACTTC
TRBJ2-5,.,TRBD1,TRBV27,CASSGDEPRGETQYF,TGTGCCAGCAGCGGCGACGAACCCAGGGGGGAGACCCAGTACTTC
TRBJ1-1,many,TRBD1,TRBV28,CATQGGAGRWMNTEAFF,TGTGCCACCCAGGGGGGAGCGGGCAGATGGATGAACACTGAAGCTTTCTTT
TRBJ1-1,many,.,TRBV11-2,CASSLGGGRDTEAFF,TGTGCCAGCAGCTTAGGGGGGGGTCGGGACACTGAAGCTTTCTTT
TRBJ2-4,.,TRBD1,TRBV19,CATGTGEGIAKNIQYF,TGTGCCACCGGGACAGGGGAGGGGATAGCCAAAAACATTCAGTACTTC